The subject of this entry is one TCR beta chain. What this receptor recognizes is not known. One base away there is no much larger clone; base qualities are not given. Other DNA sequences in the same sample also yield this CDR3. CDR1 SGHVS and CDR2 FQNEAQ are derived from the germline V gene. V lost 3 bases and J lost 3 bases; the stretch between them is 6 bases long. Taken from cysteine to phenylalanine, the CDR3 has 12 residues. Just CDR3 DNA is preserved here, 36 bases in frame from base 1. These data belong to a study of cytomegalovirus exposure and HLA in healthy donors (dated by TCRdb to 2017 to 2019). Turning to the overall study: A later analysis indicated that the 100 to 150 validation repertoires were generated on the platform also employed for the approximately 700 repertoires of the first cohort. The study was designed to test whether signatures of past pathogen exposure could be identified by cataloging public T cell receptors. Besides the first cohort of approximately 710 subjects, a separate validation cohort made up of around 120 different subjects was used. High-throughput TCR immunosequencing, statistical association of individual TCRs with disease status, and machine learning were combined to predict cytomegalovirus infection status. General conclusions and limits of the study: Subsequent analysis determined that TCRs grouped into clusters in the first cohort also showed a tendency toward co-occurrence across the roughly 110 validation repertoires, and 94% of cluster scores exceeded 0. The authors suggested that the approach could potentially be extended to other disease states and immunological phenotypes. In vitro tests confirmed that a few of the cytomegalovirus-associated TCR beta chains recognize cytomegalovirus antigens. In both the original and validation cohorts, the classifier was reported to diagnose cytomegalovirus status with high specificity and sensitivity. The validation cohort had no HLA typing available for a later analysis, so co-occurrence within that cohort was assessed over all 120 or so repertoires. Across donors, most TCR sequences were observed very rarely, whereas some public TCRs were present in many individuals. A total of 150 or so TCR beta chains were listed by the study as associated with cytomegalovirus.

Libraries were made using the immunoSEQ multiplex PCR assay. Processing in the source paper ran as follows. A statistical classification framework was built to diagnose cytomegalovirus status from the catalog of TCR beta chain sequences. Imported from immuneACCESS, the table was reduced by TCRdb to in-frame sequences with V and J called. These copies leave out some clones; in studies compared against another copy, an unresolved V gene accounts for under half, and the cause of the remainder is not known. The D gene and trimming were derived from the DNA, and the V and J assignments and clone size from that table. For this sample the table gives 150,000 to 200,000 clones, of which roughly 90% were detected only once. In total, the top ten clones hold 2% to 2.5% of the sample. The donors belonged to the validation cohort of 120 subjects, which was separate from the approximately 680-subject first cohort.

The chain is made from TRBV7-8 and TRBJ2-7; there is no confident call for the D gene. Material: PBMCs. The receptor comes from a woman aged 18-35 years in good health and CMV-seronegative. The DNA reads TGTGCCAGCAGCTTTTCCGTCTACGAGCAGTACTTC. Its amino acids are CASSFSVYEQYF.